This TCR beta chain was obtained from a study of T cell responses to AZD1222 COVID-19 vaccine. Study outcomes and limitations: An increase in Spike-specific TCR breadth and depth was observed after two AZD1222 doses.

V was clipped by 3 bases and J by 7 bases; unmatched bases: 6. The germline V gene encodes CDR1 LNHNV and CDR2 YYDKDF (reference sequence). This CDR3 comprises 15 residues. The protocol was immunoSEQ multiplex PCR, while the TCRdb copy is restricted to in-frame clones and leaves out a portion. The profile covers 70,000 to 85,000 clones, with 80% to 90% appearing a single time and more than 2% taken by the ten largest. Turning to this clone: Its specificity is unknown.

The sample in question was peripheral blood, obtained on day 0 of AZD1222 vaccination. The clonotype comes from an adult in good health. The chain carries TRBV15 and TRBJ2-1; 10 bases line up with TRBD2. The CDR3 protein is CATSSFPAGGNEQFF. CDR3 nucleotide sequence: TGTGCCACCAGCAGCTTCCCAGCGGGAGGGAATGAGCAGTTCTTC.